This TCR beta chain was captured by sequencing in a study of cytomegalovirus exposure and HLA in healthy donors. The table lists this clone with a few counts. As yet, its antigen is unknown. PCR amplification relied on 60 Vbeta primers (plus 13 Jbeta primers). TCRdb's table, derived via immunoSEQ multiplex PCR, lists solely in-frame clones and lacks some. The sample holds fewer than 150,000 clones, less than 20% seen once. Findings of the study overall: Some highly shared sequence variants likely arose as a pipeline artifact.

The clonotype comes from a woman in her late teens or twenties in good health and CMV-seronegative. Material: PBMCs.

This CDR3 reads CASSESARGTQYF. The CDR3 nucleotides read TGTGCCAGCAGTGAATCGGCAAGAGGGACCCAGTACTTC. The chain joins TRBV6-1 to TRBJ2-5; unclear D gene. The ends were cut back, 2 bases at V and 7 bases at J, with 11 bases in the middle. The CDR3 is made up of 13 amino acids. Germline V CDR1 and CDR2: MNHNS, SASEGT.